The 14 T cell receptor beta chains below were found in one sample sequenced in a study of blood T cell repertoires in COVID-19. Sequencing was performed with immunoSEQ multiplex PCR; in TCRdb, only in-frame clones are kept and a portion is missing. The sample gives 250,000 to 300,000 clones, approximately 86% of which show up once; roughly 5% is in the top ten. The sample was peripheral blood. These receptors came from a woman in her sixties with COVID-19, enrolled during active disease.

J is TRBJ2-7 and V is TRBV14; weak D call: TRBD2 (6 bases). CDR3 length: 24 residues. Between the trimmed V and J ends, which lost 4 bases and 3 bases, there was a span of 43 bases. CDR1 SGHDN and CDR2 FVKESK come from the germline V gene. The CDR3 DNA reads TGTGCCAGCAGCCTCAGATACCGGGACTCTTCCCTTCTTGAGTCGTATTCGGGTCTCTACGAGCAGTACTTC. As protein: CASSLRYRDSSLLESYSGLYEQYF.

This rearrangement joins TRBV6-5 to TRBJ1-6; 7 bases line up with TRBD1. With 5 bases clipped from V and 7 bases from J, the junction kept 5 bases outside the gene matches. The CDR3 has 14 amino acids. Germline V gene sequence: CDR1 MNHEY, CDR2 SVGAGI. CDR3 in amino acids: CASSTGTANSPLHF. The CDR3 DNA is TGTGCCAGCAGTACCGGGACAGCAAATTCACCCCTCCACTTT.

The CDR3 reads CASSAGTTTDTQYF. As DNA, the CDR3 is TGTGCCAGCAGCGCCGGGACTACGACAGATACGCAGTATTTT. V usage is TRBV9 and J usage is TRBJ2-3, with 7 bases aligning to TRBD2. V lost 3 bases to trimming and J lost 3 bases; unmatched junction nucleotides: 4. This CDR3 contains 14 residues. Germline CDR1 SGDLS, CDR2 YYNGEE.

V usage is TRBV2 and J usage is TRBJ1-3; 9 nucleotides align to TRBD1. The CDR3 contains 12 residues. Trimming cost V 9 bases and J 8 bases; bases outside gene matches: 5. Germline V gene data show CDR1 as SNHLY and CDR2 as FYNNEI. CDR3 region: CARAGQGDTIYF. The CDR3 bases are TGTGCCAGAGCGGGACAGGGTGACACCATATATTTT. Using reference TRBV2 and TRBJ1-3 for the parts outside the CDR3, the full variable domain is EPEVTQTPSHQVTQMGQEVILRCVPISNHLYFYWYRQILGQKVEFLVSFYNNEISEKSEIFDDQFSVERPDGSNFTLKIRSTKLEDSAMYFCARAGQGDTIYFGEGSWLTVV.

The chain is built from TRBV29-1 and TRBJ1-1; TRBD1 matches at 10 bases. Germline V lookup: CDR1 SQVTM, CDR2 ANQGSEA. V trimming: 7 bases; J trimming: 1 base; junction bases outside the gene matches: 6. The CDR3 sequence is 14 residues long. CDR3 bases: TGCAGCGCCGGACAGGGGGGACCGAACACTGAAGCTTTCTTT. Its protein is CSAGQGGPNTEAFF.

The chain has TRBV2 and TRBJ1-4; a weak D match, TRBD1 (6 bases). This CDR3 is built from 14 residues. Germline V gene data show CDR1 as SNHLY and CDR2 as FYNNEI. Trimming removed 6 bases at V and 6 bases at J, with 14 bases between. CDR3 loop: CASRFGTNYEKLFF. CDR3 sequence (DNA): TGTGCCAGCAGGTTCGGGACAAACTATGAAAAACTGTTTTTT.

The V and J genes are TRBV7-3 and TRBJ2-1; the D is unclear. V dropped 1 base and J dropped 3 bases, with 19 bases sitting between them. The CDR3 has 18 residues. Germline values: CDR1 SGHTA, CDR2 FQGTGA. The CDR3 nucleotides are TGTGCCAGCAGCTTAATGTCGGCACCACTCAGCGACTACAATGAGCAGTTCTTC. Amino acid sequence: CASSLMSAPLSDYNEQFF.

The chain joins TRBV7-2 to TRBJ2-7; TRBD1 might be the D (6 bases). Germline CDR1 SGHTA, CDR2 FQGNSA. V was clipped by 5 bases and J by 4 bases, with 18 bases between them. The CDR3 loop spans 15 amino acids. The CDR3 DNA follows: TGTGCCAGCAGCCAGCCCCCCCGGCAGGGGTACGAGCAGTACTTC. Translating gives CASSQPPRQGYEQYF.

CDR3 protein: CASTPGHSYEQYF. CDR3 nucleotides: TGCGCCAGCACTCCGGGACACTCCTACGAGCAGTACTTC. This chain links TRBV5-1 with TRBJ2-7; D perhaps matches TRBD1 (6 bases). The CDR3 is 13 residues long. Germline CDR1 reads SGHRS; CDR2 reads YFSETQ. V lost 6 bases, J lost 0 bases, and 10 bases lay in between.

The V call is TRBV19, the J call TRBJ1-5, with 7 bases that match TRBD1. The CDR3 length is 15 residues. The J segment lost 0 bases and the V segment lost 4 bases, leaving 3 bases of the junction unmatched. CDR1 and CDR2 (germline): LNHDA, SQIVND (reference sequence). The CDR3 is CASSRGTASNQPQHF. The CDR3 DNA is TGTGCCAGTAGTAGAGGGACAGCTAGCAATCAGCCCCAGCATTTT.

This clone was counted a single time. This rearrangement joins TRBV5-1 to TRBJ2-2; TRBD2 matches 8 bases. Germline V gene sequence: CDR1 SGHRS, CDR2 YFSETQ. The CDR3 has 14 residues. Trimming cost V 4 bases and J 5 bases; bases outside gene matches: 4. The CDR3: CASSTSGGTGELFF. The CDR3 nucleotides are TGCGCCAGCAGCACCTCGGGGGGGACCGGGGAGCTGTTTTTT.

V is TRBV20-1 and J is TRBJ1-2, with D possibly matching TRBD1 (5 bases). The CDR3 extends over 16 amino acids. V gave up 3 bases and J gave up 5 bases, with 22 bases separating them. Looked up from germline, CDR1 is DFQATT and CDR2 is SNEGSKA (reference sequence). CDR3 amino acids: CSASSRGGLREYGYTF. The DNA of the CDR3 is TGCAGTGCTAGTTCCCGGGGGGGGTTAAGAGAATATGGCTACACCTTC.

V and J are TRBV2 and TRBJ1-2; D perhaps matches TRBD1 (6 bases). CDR1 SNHLY and CDR2 FYNNEI come from the germline V gene. The CDR3 is made up of 16 amino acids. Trimming shortened V by 5 bases and J by 6 bases, and 22 bases separated the two germline ends. The CDR3 DNA sequence: TGTGCCAGCAGTTTAATCAGGACAGCCACGGTCGATGGCTACACCTTC. Residues: CASSLIRTATVDGYTF.

The chain employs TRBV6-1 and TRBJ2-1, with 10 bases identical to TRBD2. Germline V gene lookup returns CDR1 MNHNS and CDR2 SASEGT. The CDR3 length is 15 residues. Trimming cost V 7 bases and J 5 bases; bases outside gene matches: 8. Here the CDR3 DNA reads TGTGCCAGCAACCCAAGCGGGAGGGCCCACAATGAGCAGTTCTTC. This codes for CASNPSGRAHNEQFF.